One T cell receptor (beta chain) is described in this entry. Its antigen is not yet known. One base away there is no much larger clone; base qualities are not given. The data belong to a study of blood T cell repertoires in COVID-19 (dated by TCRdb to about 2020). The study in broad terms: The collaborator samples originated in the United States, Italy and Spain and spanned the acute and convalescent phases of COVID-19. The prospective study material was composed of cDNA or gDNA derived from T cells, B-cell-depleted T cells, or PBMCs. Subjects who had been exposed to COVID-19, were actively infected with it, or had recovered from it provided the deeply sampled blood TCRbeta repertoires that made up the dataset. The repertoires were made available in a free public database intended to serve as a resource for research on the immune response to SARS-CoV-2. Samples were obtained from the ongoing ImmuneRACE study (first 160 participants) and from roughly 1,300 subjects provided by 6 global collaborators. Sample metadata almost always included a de-identified subject ID, COVID-19 status, age in years and sex. Where available, HLA class I and class II types were taken from metadata supplied by the sample provider and were not determined by assay-based typing.

TCRbeta CDR3 regions were amplified from genomic DNA using the immunoSEQ Assay, a bias-controlled multiplex PCR. As for how the authors treated the data: The number of nucleated cells in each sample was estimated from the amplification of reference gene primers within the assay. To quantify the absolute abundance of each unique TCRbeta CDR3 rearrangement, sequence reads were collapsed and filtered. For each sample, productive Simpson clonality was calculated as the square root of Simpson's diversity index across productive rearrangements. Not all clones reach the TCRdb copy of this immuneACCESS table, which keeps in-frame sequences only. Checked studies attribute under half of the gap to unresolved V genes and leave the rest unexplained. V and J calls and clone size are copied from that table; D and trimming were computed from the DNA. This sample gives about 280,000 clones in total; over 75% of them show up just once. The ten largest clones take up roughly 14% of the sample.

Overall study outcomes, separate from this receptor: Clinical and demographic metadata were provided uncurated, with the amount varying by source and participant.

Whole blood was collected in K2EDTA tubes by collaborating institutions according to the institutions' own protocols. For TCRbeta analysis, collaborators shipped samples in one of three forms: frozen whole blood, isolated PBMCs, or DNA extracted from either of those sample types. From a lookup of the germline V gene (reference sequence), CDR1 and CDR2 are SEHNR and FQNEAQ. The CDR3 covers 14 residues, taking in both the cysteine and the phenylalanine. The CDR3 DNA has 42 bases and is translated from base 1. Trimmed from V: 3 bases; trimmed from J: 6 bases; junction bases lacking a gene match: 4. This receptor was identified in a human donor in a cohort sampled during active COVID-19. This receptor chain uses TRBV7-9 and TRBJ1-2; 10 bases in the middle match TRBD1. Sequencing used peripheral blood. For the CDR3, the sequence is CASSLTGGADGYTF. DNA sequence: TGTGCCAGCAGCTTGACAGGGGGCGCGGATGGCTACACCTTC.